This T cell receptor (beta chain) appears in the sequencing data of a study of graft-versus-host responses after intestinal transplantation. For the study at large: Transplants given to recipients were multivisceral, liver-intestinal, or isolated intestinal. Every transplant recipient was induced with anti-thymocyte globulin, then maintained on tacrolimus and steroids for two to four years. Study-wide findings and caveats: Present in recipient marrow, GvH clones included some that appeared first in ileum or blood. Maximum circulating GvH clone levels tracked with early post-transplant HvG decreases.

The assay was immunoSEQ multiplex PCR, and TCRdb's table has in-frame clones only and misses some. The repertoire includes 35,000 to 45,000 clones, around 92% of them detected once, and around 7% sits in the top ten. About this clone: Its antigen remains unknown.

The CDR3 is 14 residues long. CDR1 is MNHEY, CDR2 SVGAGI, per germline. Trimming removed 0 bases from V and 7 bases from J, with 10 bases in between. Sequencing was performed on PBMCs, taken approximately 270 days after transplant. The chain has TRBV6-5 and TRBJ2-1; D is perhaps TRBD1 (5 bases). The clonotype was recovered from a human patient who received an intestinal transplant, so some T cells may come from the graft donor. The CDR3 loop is CASSYSETVNEQFF. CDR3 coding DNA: TGTGCCAGCAGTTACTCAGAGACAGTTAATGAGCAGTTCTTC.